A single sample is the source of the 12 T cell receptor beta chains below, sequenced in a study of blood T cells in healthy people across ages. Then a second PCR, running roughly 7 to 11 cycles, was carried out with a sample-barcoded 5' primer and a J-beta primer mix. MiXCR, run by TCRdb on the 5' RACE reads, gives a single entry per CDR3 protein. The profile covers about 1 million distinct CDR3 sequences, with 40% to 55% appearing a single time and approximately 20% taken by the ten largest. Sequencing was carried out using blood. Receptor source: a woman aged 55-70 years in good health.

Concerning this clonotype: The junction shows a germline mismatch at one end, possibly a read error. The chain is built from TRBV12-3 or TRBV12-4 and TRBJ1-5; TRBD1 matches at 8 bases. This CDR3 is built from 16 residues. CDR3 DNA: TGTGCCAGCAGGCGCAGGGGGCCGGTAGGCAATCCGCCCCAGCATTTT. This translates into CASRRRGPVGNPPQHF.

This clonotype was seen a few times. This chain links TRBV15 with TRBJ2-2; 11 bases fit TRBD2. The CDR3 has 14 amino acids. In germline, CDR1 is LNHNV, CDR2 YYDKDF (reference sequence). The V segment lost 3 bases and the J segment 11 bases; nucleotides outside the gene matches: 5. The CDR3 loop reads CATSSGTSGSELFF. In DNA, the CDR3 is TGTGCCACCAGCAGCGGTACTAGCGGGAGTGAGCTGTTTTTT.

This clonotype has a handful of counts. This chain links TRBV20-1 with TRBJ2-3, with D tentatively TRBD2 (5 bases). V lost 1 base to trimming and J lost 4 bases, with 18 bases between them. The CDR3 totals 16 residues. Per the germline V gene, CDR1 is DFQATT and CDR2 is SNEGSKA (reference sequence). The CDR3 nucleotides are TGCAGTGCTAGAGGCCGATGGGGAGATTCCCCAGATACGCAGTATTTT. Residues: CSARGRWGDSPDTQYF.

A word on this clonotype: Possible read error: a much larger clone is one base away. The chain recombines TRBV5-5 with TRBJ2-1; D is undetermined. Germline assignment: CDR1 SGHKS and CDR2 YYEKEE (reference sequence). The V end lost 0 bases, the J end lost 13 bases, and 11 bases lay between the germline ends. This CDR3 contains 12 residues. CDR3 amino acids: CASSLGLETQFF. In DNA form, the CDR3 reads TGTGCCAGCAGCTTGGGGTTGGAGACCCAGTTCTTC.

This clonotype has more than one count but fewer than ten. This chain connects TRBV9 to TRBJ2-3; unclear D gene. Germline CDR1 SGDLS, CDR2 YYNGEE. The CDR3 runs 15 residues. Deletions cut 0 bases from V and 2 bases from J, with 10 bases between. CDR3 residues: CASSVASRSTDTQYF. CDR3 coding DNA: TGTGCCAGCAGCGTAGCTTCCAGGTCCACAGATACGCAGTATTTT.

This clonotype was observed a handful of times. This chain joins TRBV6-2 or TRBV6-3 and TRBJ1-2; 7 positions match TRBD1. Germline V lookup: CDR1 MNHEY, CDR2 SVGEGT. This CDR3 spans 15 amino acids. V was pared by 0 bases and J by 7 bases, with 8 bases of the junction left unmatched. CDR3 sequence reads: CASSYSVAGGSGYTF. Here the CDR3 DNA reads TGTGCCAGCAGTTACTCCGTGGCAGGGGGAAGTGGCTACACCTTC.

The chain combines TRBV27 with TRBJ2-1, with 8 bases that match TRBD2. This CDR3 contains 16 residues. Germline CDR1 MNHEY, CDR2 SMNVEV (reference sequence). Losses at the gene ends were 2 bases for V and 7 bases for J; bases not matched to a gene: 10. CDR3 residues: CASSLTASGSKNEQFF. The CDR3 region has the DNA TGTGCCAGCAGTTTAACGGCCAGCGGGAGCAAAAATGAGCAGTTCTTC.

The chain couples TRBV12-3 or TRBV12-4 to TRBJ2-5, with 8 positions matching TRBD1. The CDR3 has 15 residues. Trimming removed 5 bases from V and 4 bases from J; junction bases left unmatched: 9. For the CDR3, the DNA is TGTGCCAGCAGTCGTTCCGGGACAGGAGGAGAGACCCAGTACTTC. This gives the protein CASSRSGTGGETQYF.

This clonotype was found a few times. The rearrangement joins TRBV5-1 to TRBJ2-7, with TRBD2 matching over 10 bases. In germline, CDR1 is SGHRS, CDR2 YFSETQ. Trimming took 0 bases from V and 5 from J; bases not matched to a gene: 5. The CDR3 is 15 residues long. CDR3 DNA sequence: TGCGCCAGCAGCTTGGCACCTAGCGGGAGAGACGAGCAGTACTTC. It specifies CASSLAPSGRDEQYF.

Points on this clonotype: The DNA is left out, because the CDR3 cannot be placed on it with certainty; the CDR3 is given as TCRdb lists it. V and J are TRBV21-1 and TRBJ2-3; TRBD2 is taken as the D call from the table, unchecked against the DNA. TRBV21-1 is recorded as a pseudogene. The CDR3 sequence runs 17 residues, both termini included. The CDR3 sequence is CASTQIVAPGTQDTQYF.

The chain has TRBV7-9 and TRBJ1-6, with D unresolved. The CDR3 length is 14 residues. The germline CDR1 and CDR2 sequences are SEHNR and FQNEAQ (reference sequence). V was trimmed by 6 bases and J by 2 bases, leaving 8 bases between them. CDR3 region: CASRDGAYNSPLHF. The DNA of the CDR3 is TGTGCCAGCAGAGACGGCGCCTATAATTCACCCCTCCACTTT. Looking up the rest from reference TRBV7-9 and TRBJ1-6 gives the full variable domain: DTGVSQNPRHKITKRGQNVTFRCDPISEHNRLYWYRQTLGQGPEFLTYFQNEAQLEKSRLLSDRFSAERPKGSFSTLEIQRTEQGDSAMYLCASRDGAYNSPLHFGNGTRLTVT.

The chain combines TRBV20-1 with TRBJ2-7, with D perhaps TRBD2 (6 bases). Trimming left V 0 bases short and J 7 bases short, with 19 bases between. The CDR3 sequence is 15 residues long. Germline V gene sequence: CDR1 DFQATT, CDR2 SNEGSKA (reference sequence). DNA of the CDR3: TGCAGTGCTAGAGATGGGAGGCTTGGGACGATTGAGCAGTACTTC. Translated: CSARDGRLGTIEQYF.